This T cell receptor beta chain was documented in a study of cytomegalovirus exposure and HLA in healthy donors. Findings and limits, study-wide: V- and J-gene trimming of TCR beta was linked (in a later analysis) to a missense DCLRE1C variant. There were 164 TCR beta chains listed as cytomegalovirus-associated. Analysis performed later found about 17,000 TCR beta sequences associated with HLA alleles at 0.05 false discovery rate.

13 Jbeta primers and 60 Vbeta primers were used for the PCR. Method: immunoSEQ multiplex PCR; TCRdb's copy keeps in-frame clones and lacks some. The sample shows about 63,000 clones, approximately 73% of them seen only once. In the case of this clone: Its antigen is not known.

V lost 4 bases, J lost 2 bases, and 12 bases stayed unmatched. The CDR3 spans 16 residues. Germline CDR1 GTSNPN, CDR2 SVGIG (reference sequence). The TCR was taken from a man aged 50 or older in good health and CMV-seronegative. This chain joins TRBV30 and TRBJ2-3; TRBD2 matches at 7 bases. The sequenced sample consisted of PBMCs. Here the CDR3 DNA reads TGTGCCTGGACCCCGTCCCCTAGCGGTCCCACAGATACGCAGTATTTT. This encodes CAWTPSPSGPTDTQYF.